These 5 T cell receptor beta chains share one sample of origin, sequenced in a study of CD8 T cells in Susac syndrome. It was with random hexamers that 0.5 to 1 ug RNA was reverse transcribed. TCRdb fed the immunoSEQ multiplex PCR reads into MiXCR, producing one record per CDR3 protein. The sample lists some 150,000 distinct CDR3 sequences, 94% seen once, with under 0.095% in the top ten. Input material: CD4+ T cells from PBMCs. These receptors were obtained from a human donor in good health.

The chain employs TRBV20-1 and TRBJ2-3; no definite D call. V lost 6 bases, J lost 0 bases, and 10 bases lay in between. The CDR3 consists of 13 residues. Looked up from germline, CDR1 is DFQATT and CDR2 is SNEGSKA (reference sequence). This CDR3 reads CSAGRPSTDTQYF. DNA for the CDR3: TGCAGTGCAGGTAGACCTAGCACAGATACGCAGTATTTT.

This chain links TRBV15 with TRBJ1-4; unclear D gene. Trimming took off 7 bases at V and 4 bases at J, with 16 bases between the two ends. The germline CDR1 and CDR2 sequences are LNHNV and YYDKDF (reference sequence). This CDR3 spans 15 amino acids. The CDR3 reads CATTSGGAVNEKLFF. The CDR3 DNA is TGTGCCACCACCTCCGGCGGAGCAGTTAATGAAAAACTGTTTTTT.

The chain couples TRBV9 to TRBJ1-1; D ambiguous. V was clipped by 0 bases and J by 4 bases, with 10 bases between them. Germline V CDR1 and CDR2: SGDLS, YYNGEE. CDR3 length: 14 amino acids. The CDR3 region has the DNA TGTGCCAGCAGCGTAGCGAGGAGTGGCACTGAAGCTTTCTTT. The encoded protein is CASSVARSGTEAFF.

CDR3 amino acids: CASSQTRYGYTF. In DNA, the CDR3 is TGCGCCAGCAGCCAGACGCGATATGGCTACACCTTC. The chain combines TRBV5-1 with TRBJ1-2; D remains unclear. Germline CDR1 SGHRS, CDR2 YFSETQ. The CDR3 consists of 12 residues. V gave up 4 bases and J gave up 5 bases, with 9 bases separating them.

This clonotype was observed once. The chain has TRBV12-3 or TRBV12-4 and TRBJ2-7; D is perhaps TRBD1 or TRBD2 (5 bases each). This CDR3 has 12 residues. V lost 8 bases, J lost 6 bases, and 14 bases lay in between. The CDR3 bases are TGTGCCAGCGAGGAACGGGGCGGCGAGCAGTACTTC. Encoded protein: CASEERGGEQYF.